This paragraph covers one T cell receptor beta chain sequence. The data derive from a study of regulatory T cells in long-lasting Graves disease. Study information: Freshly diagnosed Graves' patients had used antithyroid drugs for under 3 months.

The TCR beta library used iRepertoire HTBI primers with Arm-PCR amplification of CDR3. TCRdb passed the multiplex PCR reads through MiXCR, listing each CDR3 protein once. Here the sample spans approximately 540,000 distinct CDR3 sequences, around 12% being singletons. Time point described: newly diagnosed GD, antithyroid drugs for less than 3 months. PBMC-extracted RNA yielded the TCR library. The sample was also reused in another study, on T cells in Graves' hyperthyroidism and ophthalmopathy. That investigation notes: Ophthalmopathy was predicted by the model a median of 6.5 months ahead of onset.

The material sequenced was peripheral blood mononuclear cells (PBMCs), taken at new diagnosis, from a patient treated with antithyroid drugs. The receptor was derived from a woman between 25 and 40 years old with Graves disease.

The CDR3 DNA is TGCAGCGTTGAAAAGAGCGGGAGCGTGGCCCAGTACTTC. Translation: CSVEKSGSVAQYF. This chain joins TRBV29-1 and TRBJ2-5; 8 positions agree with TRBD2. CDR1 and CDR2 from the germline V gene are SQVTM and ANQGSEA. Trimming removed 2 bases from V and 9 bases from J; junction bases left unmatched: 8. CDR3 length: 13 residues.